The clone carrying this T cell receptor (beta chain) was observed many times. Its cognate antigen is unknown. The data stem from a study of metastatic and nonmetastatic thyroid tumors. About the study: A comparison of repertoires was made across blood and tumor or nodule tissue from malignant and benign thyroid patients. The study, taken as a whole, reports: Versus benign nodules, malignant thyroid tumors reportedly had significantly higher TCR beta diversity, in blood and tumor.

As handled by the study authors: Clinicopathological groups of papillary thyroid cancer showed CDR3 differences that were used to build a distant-metastasis classifier. TCRdb used MiXCR to call clones anew from the PCR reads. Clone size and V and J calls follow TCRdb, not the original study. The table has just over 70,000 clones, around 19% seen once. This CDR3 has 17 residues. The J segment lost 1 base and the V segment lost 0 bases, leaving 2 bases of the junction unmatched. Germline CDR1 and CDR2: MNHEY and SMNVEV (reference sequence). Until they underwent thyroid surgery, no patient had received any treatment.

Material: blood. The V call is TRBV27, the J call TRBJ2-2, with 10 bases lining up with TRBD1. This TCR came from a female donor with papillary thyroid cancer or a benign thyroid nodule (not recorded which). Some clones in this sample may be carry-over from other donors' samples. The CDR3 bases are TGTGCCAGCAGTTTATCGTGGGACAGGGGGAACACCGGGGAGCTGTTTTTT. This sequence encodes CASSLSWDRGNTGELFF.